The rows below give T cell receptor beta chains drawn from one sample of a study of blood T cell repertoires in COVID-19. The table came from immunoSEQ multiplex PCR; TCRdb's copy has only in-frame clones and leaves some out. The table has 250,000 to 300,000 clones, roughly 85% seen once. Sequenced input: peripheral blood. The origin of the receptors is a man between 50 and 59 years old with active or convalescent COVID-19. The CDR3 runs from the conserved cysteine through the conserved F or W. The D gene is left open where the match is weak. Some rows have no size entry. The others give once, few or many, or a class for an expanded clone.

V gene	J gene	CDR3 length	D gene	clone size	CDR3 protein	CDR3 DNA
TRBV19	TRBJ2-5	14	TRBD2	.	CASSSRPGGETQYF	TGTGCCAGTAGTAGCCGACCGGGGGGGGAGACCCAGTACTTC
TRBV6-5	TRBJ2-7	16	.	.	CASSYSGSLSSYEQYF	TGTGCCAGCAGTTACTCCGGGAGTCTTTCCTCCTACGAGCAGTACTTC
TRBV2	TRBJ2-3	11	TRBD1	.	CASSDWDRNYF	TGTGCCAGCAGTGACTGGGACAGAAACTATTTT
TRBV24-1	TRBJ2-2	14	.	.	CATSDLQLTGELFF	TGTGCCACCAGTGACCTACAGCTAACCGGGGAGCTGTTTTTT
TRBV5-1	TRBJ2-1	16	.	.	CASSLYPGLGGDEQFF	TGCGCCAGCAGCTTGTACCCGGGTCTAGGCGGCGATGAGCAGTTCTTC
TRBV6-4	TRBJ2-3	15	.	.	CASSPIAASTDTQYF	TGTGCCAGCAGTCCGATAGCGGCTAGCACAGATACGCAGTATTTT
TRBV10-2	TRBJ1-1	14	.	.	CASSDRTVNTEAFF	TGCGCCAGCAGTGACAGGACAGTGAACACTGAAGCTTTCTTT
TRBV2	TRBJ1-2	14	TRBD1	.	CASRPGTGALGYTF	TGTGCCAGCAGGCCCGGGACAGGCGCTCTTGGCTACACCTTC
TRBV6-5	TRBJ2-1	15	TRBD2	few	CASSSRDSGTYEQFF	TGTGCCAGCAGCTCTCGGGATAGCGGGACTTATGAGCAGTTCTTC
TRBV28	TRBJ1-3	16	TRBD1	once	CASSSHDRGPGNTIYF	TGTGCCAGCAGTTCTCACGACAGGGGGCCCGGAAACACCATATATTTT
TRBV7-3	TRBJ2-3	16	TRBD2	.	CASSGRGAGATDTQYF	TGTGCCAGCAGCGGCCGGGGAGCGGGAGCCACAGATACGCAGTATTTT
TRBV6-2/TRBV6-3	TRBJ2-7	16	.	.	CASSRPAGWSFSEQYF	TGTGCCAGCAGTCGCCCCGCGGGGTGGTCTTTCAGCGAGCAGTACTTC
TRBV27	TRBJ2-5	18	TRBD2	.	CASSSLSPTSGAQETQYF	TGTGCCAGCAGTTCACTATCCCCGACTAGCGGAGCGCAAGAGACCCAGTACTTC
TRBV5-4	TRBJ2-7	14	TRBD2	.	CASSSGPGGYEQYF	TGTGCCAGCAGCTCTGGACCGGGGGGCTACGAGCAGTACTTC
TRBV20-1	TRBJ2-7	16	TRBD2	.	CSASEGRRLAAYEQYF	TGCAGTGCTAGTGAGGGAAGGAGGCTAGCGGCCTACGAGCAGTACTTC
TRBV30	TRBJ2-7	13	.	.	CAWTRDIRNEQYF	TGTGCCTGGACTCGGGACATTAGGAACGAGCAGTACTTC
TRBV27	TRBJ1-3	14	.	.	CASSSAVSGNTIYF	TGTGCCAGCAGTTCCGCAGTCTCTGGAAACACCATATATTTT
TRBV5-1	TRBJ1-6	14	.	.	CASSLERGRSPLHF	TGCGCCAGCAGCTTGGAAAGGGGCCGCTCACCCCTCCACTTT
TRBV19	TRBJ1-3	17	.	.	CASSIDTGRSTGNTIYF	TGTGCCAGTAGTATCGACACCGGGAGATCCACTGGAAACACCATATATTTT
TRBV6-6	TRBJ2-3	16	TRBD2	.	CASSGVAGEGTDTQYF	TGTGCCAGCAGTGGGGTAGCGGGAGAAGGCACAGATACGCAGTATTTT
TRBV6-5	TRBJ1-1	12	.	.	CASRTSGLGAFF	TGTGCCAGCAGGACCTCGGGACTGGGGGCTTTCTTT
TRBV6-5	TRBJ1-1	14	TRBD1	few	CASSRDRGNTEAFF	TGTGCCAGCAGCCGGGACAGGGGGAACACTGAAGCTTTCTTT
TRBV5-1	TRBJ2-5	17	.	.	CASTPPSGGWGQETQYF	TGCGCCAGCACCCCCCCCTCGGGGGGCTGGGGGCAAGAGACCCAGTACTTC
TRBV3-1/TRBV3-2	TRBJ1-6	16	.	.	CASSQEEGLDGSPLHF	TGTGCCAGCAGCCAAGAGGAGGGGTTAGATGGATCACCCCTCCACTTT
TRBV5-1	TRBJ2-1	15	.	.	CASSSAGLGGNEQFF	TGCGCCAGCAGCTCGGCGGGTTTAGGGGGCAATGAGCAGTTCTTC
TRBV21-1	TRBJ1-1	13	.	.	CASTLGQEGKAFF	TGTGCCAGCACCTTAGGACAGGAGGGGAAAGCTTTCTTT
TRBV4-3	TRBJ1-1	13	.	.	CASSQQVNTEAFF	TGCGCCAGCAGCCAACAGGTGAACACTGAAGCTTTCTTT
TRBV7-2	TRBJ1-6	13	.	.	CASSLRWDSPLHF	TGTGCCAGCAGCTTGAGGTGGGATTCACCCCTCCACTTT
TRBV10-3	TRBJ2-7	11	.	.	CAISEYLEQYF	TGTGCCATCAGTGAGTATCTCGAGCAGTACTTC